Following are 16 T cell receptor beta chains from one sample sequenced in a study of blood T cell repertoires in COVID-19. Profiling relied on immunoSEQ multiplex PCR, and the TCRdb table lists in-frame clones only, not all of them. The table records about 180,000 clones, around 80% of them present only once. Material for sequencing was PBMCs or T cells enriched from blood (not recorded which). The receptors were gathered from a woman between 45 and 65 years old who had recovered from COVID-19.

The DNA for the CDR3 is TGTGCCAGCAGCCCCGGACAGGGAGGGTTATATACGCAGTATTTT. Protein: CASSPGQGGLYTQYF. The V and J genes are TRBV5-5 and TRBJ2-3; possibly TRBD1 for D (8 bases). V lost 4 bases and J lost 7, with 19 bases in between. In germline, CDR1 is SGHKS, CDR2 YYEKEE (reference sequence). This CDR3 region has 15 residues.

The CDR3 bases are TGTGCCAGCAGCCCTTGGACTAGCGGGAAACAAGAGACCCAGTACTTC. It yields the protein CASSPWTSGKQETQYF. This chain uses TRBV3-1 (or the pseudogene TRBV3-2) with TRBJ2-5, with 12 positions matching TRBD2. The CDR3 extends over 16 amino acids. Germline CDR1 LGHDT, CDR2 YNNKEL (reference sequence). J lost 2 bases, V lost 4 bases, and 5 bases had no gene match.

The rearrangement uses TRBV28 and TRBJ2-6; a possible D gene is TRBD2 (7 bases). This CDR3 is built from 20 residues. V lost 5 bases and J 0 bases, leaving 23 bases between the germline ends. CDR1 and CDR2 from the germline V gene are MDHEN and SYDVKM. The CDR3 region is CASSRLPGRGANSGANVLTF. The DNA for the CDR3 is TGTGCCAGCAGTCGACTTCCGGGACGGGGGGCGAACTCTGGGGCCAACGTCCTGACTTTC.

The chain combines TRBV4-2 with TRBJ1-5, with 7 bases identical to TRBD1. Germline values: CDR1 LGHNA, CDR2 YNFKEQ. The CDR3 runs 16 residues. V lost 0 bases and J lost 3; bases outside the gene matches: 5. CDR3 coding DNA: TGTGCCAGCAGCCAAGATTCCGACAGGGCCAATCAGCCCCAGCATTTT. Protein sequence: CASSQDSDRANQPQHF.

The chain carries TRBV9 and TRBJ2-1, with TRBD2 matching 12 bases. With 0 bases clipped from V and 9 bases from J, the junction kept 7 bases outside the gene matches. Germline V gives CDR1 SGDLS, CDR2 YYNGEE. CDR3 size: 16 residues. The CDR3 DNA reads as TGTGCCAGCAGCGTAGGACTAGCGGGAGAGCTAAGTGAGCAGTTCTTC. It yields the protein CASSVGLAGELSEQFF.

The chain links TRBV10-3 to TRBJ2-3, with TRBD2 as a possible D gene (6 bases). The V end was cut by 6 bases, the J end by 0 bases, with 10 bases between. The germline gives CDR1 ENHRY, CDR2 SYGVKD. The CDR3 runs 14 residues. In nucleotides, the CDR3 is TGTGCCATCAGGACCGGGACTAGCACAGATACGCAGTATTTT. It codes for CAIRTGTSTDTQYF.

The chain recombines TRBV3-1 (or the pseudogene TRBV3-2) with TRBJ1-1; D possibly corresponds to TRBD1 (5 bases). V was cut by 5 bases and J by 6 bases, with 13 bases left in between. Germline lookup yields CDR1 LGHDT and CDR2 YNNKEL (reference sequence). CDR3 length: 13 residues. In DNA, the CDR3 is TGTGCCAGCAGCGATCGACGGGACTCTGAAGCTTTCTTT. Translating it yields CASSDRRDSEAFF.

The chain uses TRBV3-1 (or the pseudogene TRBV3-2) and TRBJ2-4; the D gene is possibly TRBD1 (5 bases). The CDR3 loop spans 14 amino acids. Germline V gene lookup returns CDR1 LGHDT and CDR2 YNNKEL (reference sequence). V dropped 0 bases and J dropped 7 bases, with 10 bases sitting between them. The CDR3 spells CASSQDRELNIQYF. Written as DNA, the CDR3 is TGTGCCAGCAGCCAAGACAGGGAATTGAACATTCAGTACTTC.

This chain links TRBV27 with TRBJ2-7; D not certain. The V and J ends lost 2 bases and 2 bases respectively, with 7 bases between them. The germline V gene encodes CDR1 MNHEY and CDR2 SMNVEV (reference sequence). This CDR3 has 13 amino acids. CDR3 sequence reads: CASSLGPTYEQYF. The DNA of the CDR3 is TGTGCCAGCAGTTTAGGGCCGACCTACGAGCAGTACTTC.

This clone was recorded a few times. V is TRBV11-3 and J is TRBJ2-7; 14 bases are shared with TRBD2. V shed 5 bases and J 6 bases; nucleotides not matched to a gene: 6. Germline assignment: CDR1 SGHNT and CDR2 YENEEA. CDR3 length: 15 amino acids. The CDR3 is CASSPGLAGEGEQYF. Written as DNA, the CDR3 is TGTGCCAGCAGCCCGGGACTAGCGGGAGAAGGCGAGCAGTACTTC.

J is TRBJ1-1 and V is TRBV6-5; no clear D. The V gene's germline CDR1 is MNHEY and CDR2 SVGAGI. V was shortened by 0 bases and J by 0 bases, with 5 bases between the two germline ends. The CDR3 spans 14 residues. CDR3 sequence: CASSYSELNTEAFF. CDR3 sequence (DNA): TGTGCCAGCAGTTACTCGGAGCTGAACACTGAAGCTTTCTTT.

V and J are TRBV2 and TRBJ2-5; D is possibly TRBD1 (5 bases). The CDR3 loop spans 14 amino acids. The germline V and J ends were trimmed by 6 bases and 4 bases, with 15 bases remaining between them. The germline V gene encodes CDR1 SNHLY and CDR2 FYNNEI. In DNA, the CDR3 is TGTGCCAGCAGGGGGCCGGTGATGGGAGAGACCCAGTACTTC. Protein: CASRGPVMGETQYF.

The rearrangement links TRBV7-9 to TRBJ1-6, with D possibly being TRBD1 (5 bases). Per germline, CDR1 SEHNR and CDR2 FQNEAQ (reference sequence). The CDR3 consists of 13 residues. Trimming stripped 3 bases from V and 10 bases from J, with 10 bases between. The CDR3 sequence: CASSLEGRSPLHF. In nucleotides, the CDR3 is TGTGCCAGCAGCTTGGAGGGGCGGTCACCCCTCCACTTT.

This chain joins TRBV19 and TRBJ2-1, with TRBD1 matching 11 bases. The CDR3 spans 15 residues. The J segment lost 8 bases and the V segment lost 5 bases, leaving 8 bases of the junction unmatched. Germline V gene lookup returns CDR1 LNHDA and CDR2 SQIVND (reference sequence). CDR3 nucleotide sequence: TGTGCCAGTAGTCTACCTGGGACAGGGGGGGATGAGCAGTTCTTC. It yields the protein CASSLPGTGGDEQFF.

The J gene is TRBJ2-5, the V gene TRBV10-3; 8 bases align to TRBD2. The CDR3 has 14 amino acids. CDR1 is ENHRY, CDR2 SYGVKD, per germline. With 4 bases clipped from V and 5 bases from J, the junction kept 6 bases outside the gene matches. DNA for the CDR3: TGTGCCATCAGTGCCGGCCGGGAGGGGGAGACCCAGTACTTC. Protein product: CAISAGREGETQYF.

V and J are TRBV15 and TRBJ2-7; 10 nucleotides line up with TRBD2. CDR1 LNHNV and CDR2 YYDKDF come from the germline V gene (reference sequence). CDR3 size: 16 residues. V lost 5 bases to trimming and J lost 2 bases; unmatched junction nucleotides: 9. The DNA for the CDR3 is TGTGCCACCAGCCCGGAGGGGCTAGCGGGAGCCTACGAGCAGTACTTC. It yields the protein CATSPEGLAGAYEQYF.